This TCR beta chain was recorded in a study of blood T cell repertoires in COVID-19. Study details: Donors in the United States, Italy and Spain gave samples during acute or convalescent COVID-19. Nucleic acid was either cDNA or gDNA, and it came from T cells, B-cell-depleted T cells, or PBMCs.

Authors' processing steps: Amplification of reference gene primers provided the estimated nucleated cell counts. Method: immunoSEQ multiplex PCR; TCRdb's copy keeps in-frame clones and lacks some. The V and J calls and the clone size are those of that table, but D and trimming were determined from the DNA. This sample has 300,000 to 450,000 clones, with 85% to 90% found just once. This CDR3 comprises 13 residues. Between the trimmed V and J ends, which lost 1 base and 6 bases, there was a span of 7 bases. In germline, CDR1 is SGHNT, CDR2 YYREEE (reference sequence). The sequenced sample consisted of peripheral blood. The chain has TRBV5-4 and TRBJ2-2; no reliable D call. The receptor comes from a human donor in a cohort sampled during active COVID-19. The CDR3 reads CASSLSRSGELFF. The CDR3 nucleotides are TGTGCCAGCAGCTTGTCACGGTCCGGGGAGCTGTTTTTT.